Presented here are 2 T cell receptor beta chains from one specimen sequenced in a study of blood T cell repertoires in COVID-19. Libraries were prepared by immunoSEQ multiplex PCR; TCRdb keeps only in-frame clonotypes and omits some of them. The sample has more than 350,000 clones, over 75% seen once. The sample taken for sequencing was peripheral blood. These receptors were collected from a woman aged 25 to 39 with COVID-19, enrolled during active disease.

This clone appeared once. The chain joins TRBV10-2 to TRBJ2-5; 10 bases align to TRBD1. CDR3 length: 13 amino acids. V dropped 6 bases and J dropped 3; count of bases not matched to a gene: 1. Germline V gene lookup returns CDR1 WSHSY and CDR2 SAAADI. The CDR3 protein is CASRGQGKETQYF. The CDR3 DNA is TGCGCCAGCAGGGGACAGGGGAAAGAGACCCAGTACTTC.

The gene calls are TRBV19 and TRBJ2-1; the D gene is possibly TRBD1 (6 bases). The CDR3 is 13 amino acids. Trimming took off 8 bases at V and 0 bases at J, with 8 bases between the two ends. Per the germline V gene, CDR1 is LNHDA and CDR2 is SQIVND (reference sequence). CDR3 amino acids: CASQQGSYNEQFF. The CDR3, as DNA: TGTGCCAGTCAACAGGGCTCCTACAATGAGCAGTTCTTC.